Given below is one T cell receptor beta chain in context. Until they underwent thyroid surgery, no patient had received any treatment. Trimming removed 0 bases from V and 9 bases from J; junction bases left unmatched: 3. The CDR3 has 14 amino acids. CDR1 is MNHEY and CDR2 is SVGAGI in the germline V gene. This sample was included in a study of metastatic and nonmetastatic thyroid tumors. At the level of the study: Blood and tumor or nodule tissue repertoires from malignant and benign thyroid patients were compared.

Original handling: The study built a papillary thyroid cancer distant-metastasis classifier from CDR3 differences across clinicopathological groups. TCRdb re-called clones via MiXCR from the PCR reads. The V and J calls here are based on TCRdb, not the publication. The sample has more than 25,000 clones, roughly 6.8% seen once. Material for sequencing was blood. V usage is TRBV6-5 and J usage is TRBJ2-2; 8 nucleotides match TRBD2. The receptor's source is a female donor with papillary thyroid cancer or a benign thyroid nodule (not recorded which). Some clones in this sample may be carry-over from other donors' samples. DNA of the CDR3: TGTGCCAGCAGTTACTCTAGCGGGGAAAGGGAGCTGTTTTTT. Its protein product is CASSYSSGERELFF.